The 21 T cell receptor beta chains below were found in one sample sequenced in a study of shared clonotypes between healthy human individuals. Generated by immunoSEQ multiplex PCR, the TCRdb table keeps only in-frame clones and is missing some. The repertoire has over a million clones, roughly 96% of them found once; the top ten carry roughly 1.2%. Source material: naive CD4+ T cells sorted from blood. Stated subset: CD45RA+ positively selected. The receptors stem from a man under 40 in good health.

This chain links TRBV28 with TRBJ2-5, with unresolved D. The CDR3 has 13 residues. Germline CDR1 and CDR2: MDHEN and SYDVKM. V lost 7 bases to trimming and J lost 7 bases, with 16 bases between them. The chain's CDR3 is CASTPPGRTTQYF. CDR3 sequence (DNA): TGTGCCAGCACCCCTCCGGGTCGAACGACCCAGTACTTC.

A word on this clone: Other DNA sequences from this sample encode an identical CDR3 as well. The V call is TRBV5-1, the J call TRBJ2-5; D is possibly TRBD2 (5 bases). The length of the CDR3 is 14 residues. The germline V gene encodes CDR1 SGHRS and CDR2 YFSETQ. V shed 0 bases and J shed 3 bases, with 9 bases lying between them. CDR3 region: CASSLASGEETQYF. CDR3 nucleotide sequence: TGCGCCAGCAGCTTGGCCAGCGGAGAAGAGACCCAGTACTTC.

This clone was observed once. The CDR3 protein is CASSLGWASNQPQHF. CDR3 in DNA: TGTGCCAGCAGCTTGGGGTGGGCGAGCAATCAGCCCCAGCATTTT. The chain uses TRBV5-8 and TRBJ1-5; no firm D call. CDR3 length: 15 amino acids. The ends were cut back, 0 bases at V and 1 base at J, with 8 bases in the middle. Germline values: CDR1 SGHTS, CDR2 YDEGEE.

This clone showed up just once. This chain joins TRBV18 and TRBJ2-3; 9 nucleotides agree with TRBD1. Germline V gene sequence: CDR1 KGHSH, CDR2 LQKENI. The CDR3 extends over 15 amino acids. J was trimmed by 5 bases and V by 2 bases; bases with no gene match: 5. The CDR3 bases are TGTGCCAGCTCACCATACAGGGGGCGAGGAGATACGCAGTATTTT. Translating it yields CASSPYRGRGDTQYF. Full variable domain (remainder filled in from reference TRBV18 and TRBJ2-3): NAGVMQNPRHLVRRRGQEARLRCSPMKGHSHVYWYRQLPEEGLKFMVYLQKENIIDESGMPKERFSAEFPKEGPSILRIQQVVRGDSAAYFCASSPYRGRGDTQYFGPGTRLTVL.

The CDR3, as DNA: TGTGCCAGCAGTCCAGGACATGCATACGAGCAGTACTTC. Translation gives CASSPGHAYEQYF. The chain employs TRBV2 and TRBJ2-7; a possible D gene is TRBD1 (5 bases). The ends were cut back, 5 bases at V and 4 bases at J, with 12 bases in the middle. The CDR3 spans 13 residues. Looked up from germline, CDR1 is SNHLY and CDR2 is FYNNEI. Based on the CDR3 plus reference TRBV2 and TRBJ2-7, the full variable domain is EPEVTQTPSHQVTQMGQEVILRCVPISNHLYFYWYRQILGQKVEFLVSFYNNEISEKSEIFDDQFSVERPDGSNFTLKIRSTKLEDSAMYFCASSPGHAYEQYFGPGTRLTVT.

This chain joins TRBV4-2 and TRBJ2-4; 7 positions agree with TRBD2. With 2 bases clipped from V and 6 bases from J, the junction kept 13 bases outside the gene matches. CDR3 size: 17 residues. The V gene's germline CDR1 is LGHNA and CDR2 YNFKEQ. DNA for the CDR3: TGTGCCAGCAGCCAAAAATGGGGGGGTGGCCCCCCAAACATTCAGTACTTC. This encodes CASSQKWGGGPPNIQYF.

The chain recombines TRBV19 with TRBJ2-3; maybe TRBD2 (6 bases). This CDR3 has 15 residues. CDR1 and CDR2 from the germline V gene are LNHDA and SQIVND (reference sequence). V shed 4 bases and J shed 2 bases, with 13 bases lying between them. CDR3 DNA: TGTGCCAGTAGTAGTCCGGGAGAGGTCACAGATACGCAGTATTTT. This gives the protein CASSSPGEVTDTQYF. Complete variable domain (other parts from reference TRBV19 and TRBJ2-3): DGGITQSPKYLFRKEGQNVTLSCEQNLNHDAMYWYRQDPGQGLRLIYYSQIVNDFQKGDIAEGYSVSREKKESFPLTVTSAQKNPTAFYLCASSSPGEVTDTQYFGPGTRLTVL.

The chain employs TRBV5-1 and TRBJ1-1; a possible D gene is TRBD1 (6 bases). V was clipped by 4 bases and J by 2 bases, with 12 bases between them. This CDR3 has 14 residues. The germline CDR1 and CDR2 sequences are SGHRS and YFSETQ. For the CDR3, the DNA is TGCGCCAGCAGCGAGGGACACTTAAACACTGAAGCTTTCTTT. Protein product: CASSEGHLNTEAFF.

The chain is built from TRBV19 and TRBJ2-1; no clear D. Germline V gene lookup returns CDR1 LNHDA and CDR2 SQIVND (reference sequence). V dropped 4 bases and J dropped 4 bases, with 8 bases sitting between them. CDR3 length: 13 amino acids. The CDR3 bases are TGTGCCAGTAGTACCCGAGGATACAATGAGCAGTTCTTC. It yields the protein CASSTRGYNEQFF.

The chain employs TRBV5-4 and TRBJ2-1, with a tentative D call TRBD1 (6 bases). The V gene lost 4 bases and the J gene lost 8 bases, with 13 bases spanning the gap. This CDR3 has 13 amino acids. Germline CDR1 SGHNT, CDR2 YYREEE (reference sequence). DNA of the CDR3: TGTGCCAGCAGCAAAAGACAGGTCGATGAGCAGTTCTTC. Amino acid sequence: CASSKRQVDEQFF.

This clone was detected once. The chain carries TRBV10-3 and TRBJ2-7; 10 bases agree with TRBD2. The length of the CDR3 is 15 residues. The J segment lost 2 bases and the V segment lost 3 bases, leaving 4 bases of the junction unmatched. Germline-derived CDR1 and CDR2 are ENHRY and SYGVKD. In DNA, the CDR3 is TGTGCCATCAGTGACAGCGGGAGGGCCCCCTACGAGCAGTACTTC. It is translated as CAISDSGRAPYEQYF.

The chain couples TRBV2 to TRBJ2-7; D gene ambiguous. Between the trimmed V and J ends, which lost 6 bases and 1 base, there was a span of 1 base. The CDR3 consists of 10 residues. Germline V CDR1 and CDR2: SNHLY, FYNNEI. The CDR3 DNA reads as TGTGCCAGCAGATCCTACGAGCAGTACTTC. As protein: CASRSYEQYF.

CDR3 nucleotides: TGTGCCAGCAGCCCGGGACAGGCATACAATGAGCAGTTCTTC. Encoded protein: CASSPGQAYNEQFF. The rearrangement joins TRBV5-8 to TRBJ2-1; 8 bases are a match to TRBD1. V lost 4 bases to trimming and J lost 4 bases; unmatched junction nucleotides: 4. This CDR3 spans 14 amino acids. CDR1 and CDR2 (germline): SGHTS, YDEGEE.

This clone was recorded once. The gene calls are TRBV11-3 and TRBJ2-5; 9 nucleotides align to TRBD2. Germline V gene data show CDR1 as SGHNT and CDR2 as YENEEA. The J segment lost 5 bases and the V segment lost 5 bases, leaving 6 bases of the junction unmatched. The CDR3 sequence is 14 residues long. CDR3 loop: CASSPIAGAETQYF. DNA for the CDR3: TGTGCCAGCAGCCCTATAGCGGGAGCGGAGACCCAGTACTTC.

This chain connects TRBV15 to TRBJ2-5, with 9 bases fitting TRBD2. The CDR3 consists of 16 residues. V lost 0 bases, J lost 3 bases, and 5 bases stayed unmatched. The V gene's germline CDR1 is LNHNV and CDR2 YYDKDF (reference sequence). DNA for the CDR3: TGTGCCACCAGCAGAGATGACTGGACTAGCGAAGAGACCCAGTACTTC. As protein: CATSRDDWTSEETQYF.

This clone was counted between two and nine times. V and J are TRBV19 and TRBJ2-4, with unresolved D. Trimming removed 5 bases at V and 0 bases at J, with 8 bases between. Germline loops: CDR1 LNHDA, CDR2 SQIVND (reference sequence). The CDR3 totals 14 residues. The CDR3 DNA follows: TGTGCCAGTAGTGATGGGCTAGCCAAAAACATTCAGTACTTC. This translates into CASSDGLAKNIQYF.

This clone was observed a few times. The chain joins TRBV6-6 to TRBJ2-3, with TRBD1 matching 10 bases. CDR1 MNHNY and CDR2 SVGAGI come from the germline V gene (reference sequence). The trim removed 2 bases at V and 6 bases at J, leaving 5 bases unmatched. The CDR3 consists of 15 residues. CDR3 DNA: TGTGCCAGCAGTTACCGGACAGGGGGAATGGATACGCAGTATTTT. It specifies CASSYRTGGMDTQYF.

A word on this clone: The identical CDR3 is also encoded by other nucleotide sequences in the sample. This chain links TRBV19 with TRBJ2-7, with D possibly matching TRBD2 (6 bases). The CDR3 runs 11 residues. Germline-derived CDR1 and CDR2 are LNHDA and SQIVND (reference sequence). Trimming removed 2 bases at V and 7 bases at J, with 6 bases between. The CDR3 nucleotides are TGTGCCAGTAGTATAAGCGGGGAGCAGTACTTC. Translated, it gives CASSISGEQYF.

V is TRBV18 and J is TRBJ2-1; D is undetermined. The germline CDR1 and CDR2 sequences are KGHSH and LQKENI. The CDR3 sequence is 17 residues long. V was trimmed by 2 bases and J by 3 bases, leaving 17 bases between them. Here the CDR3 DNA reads TGTGCCAGCTCACCATTGACAAATCAACTCCTCTACAATGAGCAGTTCTTC. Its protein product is CASSPLTNQLLYNEQFF.

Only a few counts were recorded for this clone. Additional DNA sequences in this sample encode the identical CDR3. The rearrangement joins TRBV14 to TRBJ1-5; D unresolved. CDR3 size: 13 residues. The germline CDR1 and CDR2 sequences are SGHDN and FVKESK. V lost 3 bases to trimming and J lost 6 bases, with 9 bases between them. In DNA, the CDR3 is TGTGCCAGCAGCCAGGGATTGAGTCAGCCCCAGCATTTT. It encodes CASSQGLSQPQHF.

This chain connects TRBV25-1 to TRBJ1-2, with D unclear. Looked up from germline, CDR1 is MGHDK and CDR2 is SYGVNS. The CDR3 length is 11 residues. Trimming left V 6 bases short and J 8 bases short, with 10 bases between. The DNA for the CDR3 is TGTGCCAGCAGCTCCTCTTACGGCTACACCTTC. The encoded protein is CASSSSYGYTF.